What follows are 27 T cell receptor beta chains derived from one specimen sequenced in a study of T cell repertoires in cytomegalovirus infection. MiXCR was run by TCRdb on the reads, yielding one entry per CDR3 protein. The top ten clones hold around 27% of a sample with about 51,000 distinct CDR3 sequences, over 15% of them seen once. Their cognate antigens are unknown. This specimen was CD8+ T cells from cultured PBMCs, taken from culture after CMV antigen stimulation. The receptors stem from a human donor in good health (CMV status not recorded). Some clones in this sample may be carry-over from other donors' samples.

At least ten counts were recorded for this clonotype. DNA for the CDR3: TGTGCCAGCAGTTCGGCCCTCCCCAATGAGCAGTTCTTC. Encoded protein: CASSSALPNEQFF. V gene TRBV12-3 or TRBV12-4 combines with J gene TRBJ2-1; D not certain. V was shortened by 4 bases and J by 6 bases, with 10 bases between the two germline ends. This CDR3 is built from 13 residues.

This clonotype has at least ten counts. The J gene is TRBJ2-5, the V gene TRBV7-2, with no clear D. Trimming removed 5 bases at V and 5 bases at J, with 15 bases between. There are 14 residues in the CDR3. Germline lookup yields CDR1 SGHTA and CDR2 FQGNSA. CDR3 protein: CASSRMSQYETQYF. Written as DNA, the CDR3 is TGTGCCAGCAGCCGCATGTCCCAGTATGAGACCCAGTACTTC.

This clonotype was recorded only once. The CDR3 DNA is TGCGCCAGCAGCCAGACCGGGACAGGGATCTACGAGCAGTACTTC. Translation gives CASSQTGTGIYEQYF. V usage is TRBV4-1 and J usage is TRBJ2-7, with 9 bases matching TRBD1. In germline, CDR1 is MGHRA, CDR2 YSYEKL. V lost 3 bases, J lost 3 bases, and 6 bases stayed unmatched. CDR3 length: 15 residues.

This chain connects TRBV6-2 or TRBV6-3 to TRBJ2-2; a possible D gene is TRBD2 (5 bases). Trimming pared 10 bases from V and 4 bases from J, leaving 19 bases between. Per germline, CDR1 MNHEY and CDR2 SVGEGT. CDR3 length equals 15 residues. CDR3 in amino acids: CATKTGLATTGELFF. The CDR3 DNA follows: TGTGCCACCAAAACTGGACTTGCGACCACCGGGGAGCTGTTTTTT.

This clonotype has only a few counts. The J gene is TRBJ2-7, the V gene TRBV7-2; 8 nucleotides match TRBD2. V dropped 3 bases and J dropped 7; count of bases not matched to a gene: 11. Germline CDR1 and CDR2: SGHTA and FQGNSA. This CDR3 has 15 amino acids. The CDR3, as DNA: TGTGCCAGCAGCTTCAATAGCGGGGACGCCTGGGAGCAGTACTTC. Amino acid sequence: CASSFNSGDAWEQYF.

The CDR3 sequence is CASSSDRKFYNEQFF. In DNA form, the CDR3 reads TGTGCCAGCAGCTCCGACAGGAAATTCTACAATGAGCAGTTCTTC. This chain uses TRBV7-9 with TRBJ2-1; D perhaps matches TRBD1 (6 bases). V lost 4 bases and J lost 3, with 13 bases in between. Germline CDR1 is SEHNR and CDR2 is FQNEAQ (reference sequence). This CDR3 contains 15 residues.

The table lists this clonotype with a few counts. The V and J genes are TRBV12-3 or TRBV12-4 and TRBJ2-3; D remains unclear. V was clipped by 5 bases and J by 1 base, with 1 base between them. The CDR3 totals 11 residues. In DNA, the CDR3 is TGTGCCAGCAGTCGCACAGATACGCAGTATTTT. It codes for CASSRTDTQYF.

This chain joins TRBV19 and TRBJ1-1, with D hard to call. The V and J ends lost 5 bases and 4 bases respectively, with 17 bases between them. Germline lookup yields CDR1 LNHDA and CDR2 SQIVND (reference sequence). This CDR3 region has 15 residues. The CDR3 is CASSLGVRSGTEAFF. In DNA form, the CDR3 reads TGTGCCAGTAGTCTTGGGGTTAGGTCGGGCACTGAAGCTTTCTTT.

In this sample, this clonotype turned up a few times. The chain couples TRBV9 to TRBJ2-2; D remains ambiguous. The V end was cut by 3 bases, the J end by 1 base, with 19 bases between. Looked up from germline, CDR1 is SGDLS and CDR2 is YYNGEE. This CDR3 has 18 amino acids. The CDR3 reads CASSAHPIRQLNTGELFF. The DNA of the CDR3 is TGTGCCAGCAGCGCCCACCCTATTAGGCAGTTGAACACCGGGGAGCTGTTTTTT.

This clonotype has only a few counts. J is TRBJ2-3 and V is TRBV6-1; D remains ambiguous. Trimming removed 1 base from V and 2 bases from J, with 10 bases in between. Per the germline V gene, CDR1 is MNHNS and CDR2 is SASEGT. The CDR3 is 15 residues long. CDR3 nucleotide sequence: TGTGCCAGCAGTGAAGGGCGCCAATCCACAGATACGCAGTATTTT. It specifies CASSEGRQSTDTQYF.

The genes are TRBV6-2 or TRBV6-3 and TRBJ2-5; a possible D gene is TRBD2 (5 bases). This CDR3 is built from 14 residues. Germline CDR1 and CDR2: MNHEY and SVGEGT. V was shortened by 7 bases and J by 3 bases, with 15 bases between the two germline ends. CDR3 residues: CASNRGLNEETQYF. CDR3 nucleotides: TGTGCCAGCAATCGAGGACTGAACGAAGAGACCCAGTACTTC.

The chain recombines TRBV12-3 or TRBV12-4 with TRBJ2-2; TRBD2 agrees at 13 bases. The CDR3 has 16 residues. J lost 6 bases, V lost 5 bases, and 6 bases had no gene match. For the CDR3, the DNA is TGTGCCAGCAGTCCGACTAGCGGGGGGAGCGCCGGGGAGCTGTTTTTT. Protein sequence: CASSPTSGGSAGELFF.

This chain uses TRBV28 with TRBJ2-7; D may be TRBD2 (5 bases). Germline V gene data show CDR1 as MDHEN and CDR2 as SYDVKM. The CDR3 is made up of 13 amino acids. Trimming removed 1 base at V and 2 bases at J, with 6 bases between. CDR3 nucleotides: TGTGCCAGCAGTTTATCGGAGGCCTACGAGCAGTACTTC. Encoded protein: CASSLSEAYEQYF.

A few counts support this clonotype. This chain joins TRBV11-1 and TRBJ1-5; D remains ambiguous. Germline V lookup: CDR1 SGHAT, CDR2 FQDESV (reference sequence). The CDR3 sequence is 13 residues long. V lost 6 bases and J lost 2, with 8 bases in between. DNA of the CDR3: TGTGCCAGCAGAGGACTGGGCAATCAGCCCCAGCATTTT. The encoded protein is CASRGLGNQPQHF. Complete variable domain (other parts from reference TRBV11-1 and TRBJ1-5): EAEVAQSPRYKITEKSQAVAFWCDPISGHATLYWYRQILGQGPELLVQFQDESVVDDSQLPKDRFSAERLKGVDSTLKIQPAELGDSAMYLCASRGLGNQPQHFGDGTRLSIL.

This clonotype has more than one count but fewer than ten. The chain carries TRBV6-1 and TRBJ2-7; D is uncertain. V dropped 4 bases and J dropped 0 bases, with 10 bases sitting between them. This CDR3 has 14 amino acids. Per germline, CDR1 MNHNS and CDR2 SASEGT. The CDR3 loop is CASSAGLSSYEQYF. The CDR3 coding sequence is TGTGCCAGCAGTGCCGGCCTCAGCTCCTACGAGCAGTACTTC.

The V gene is TRBV12-3 or TRBV12-4, the J gene TRBJ2-2; a possible D gene is TRBD2 (5 bases). The V end was cut by 6 bases, the J end by 10 bases, with 12 bases between. The CDR3 length is 12 residues. The CDR3 nucleotides are TGTGCCAGCAGCGCGTCCCTAGCGGAGCTGTTTTTT. Its translation: CASSASLAELFF.

The chain carries TRBV7-8 and TRBJ1-4; D perhaps matches TRBD1 (5 bases). V lost 3 bases and J 5 bases, leaving 19 bases between the germline ends. Germline V gene data show CDR1 as SGHVS and CDR2 as FQNEAQ. The length of the CDR3 is 17 residues. The CDR3 protein is CASSLVGEALSNEKLFF. In nucleotides, the CDR3 is TGTGCCAGCAGCTTGGTGGGGGAGGCGCTATCAAATGAAAAACTGTTTTTT.

This clonotype was recorded a few times. The chain recombines TRBV7-9 with TRBJ1-2, with D perhaps matching TRBD1 (5 bases). Per the germline V gene, CDR1 is SEHNR and CDR2 is FQNEAQ (reference sequence). Trimming left V 3 bases short and J 5 bases short, with 10 bases between. The CDR3 extends over 13 amino acids. The CDR3 region has the DNA TGTGCCAGCAGCTTGGGGCAGTGGTATGGCTACACCTTC. This sequence encodes CASSLGQWYGYTF. Combining the CDR3 with reference TRBV7-9 and TRBJ1-2 gives the whole variable domain DTGVSQNPRHKITKRGQNVTFRCDPISEHNRLYWYRQTLGQGPEFLTYFQNEAQLEKSRLLSDRFSAERPKGSFSTLEIQRTEQGDSAMYLCASSLGQWYGYTFGSGTRLTVV.

The CDR3 sequence: CASSFRGEAKGQFF. Here the CDR3 DNA reads TGTGCCAGCAGTTTCCGCGGGGAGGCTAAGGGGCAGTTCTTC. The J gene is TRBJ2-1, the V gene TRBV27; perhaps TRBD2 as D (6 bases). Germline CDR1 reads MNHEY; CDR2 reads SMNVEV (reference sequence). V lost 3 bases and J 12 bases, leaving 18 bases between the germline ends. The CDR3 length is 14 residues.

This chain joins TRBV7-8 and TRBJ2-1; the D is unclear. The CDR3 length is 16 residues. Germline V gene data show CDR1 as SGHVS and CDR2 as FQNEAQ. V lost 4 bases to trimming and J lost 9 bases, with 22 bases between them. The CDR3 protein is CASSSERSLVRVEQFF. Here the CDR3 DNA reads TGTGCCAGCAGCTCAGAGAGGTCCCTCGTGCGTGTTGAGCAGTTCTTC.

This clonotype was recorded a few times. The chain combines TRBV20-1 with TRBJ1-4, with TRBD1 as a possible D gene (5 bases). The CDR3 loop spans 14 amino acids. V was shortened by 3 bases and J by 5 bases, with 13 bases between the two germline ends. Germline V lookup: CDR1 DFQATT, CDR2 SNEGSKA (reference sequence). The CDR3 bases are TGCAGTGCTAGTCAGGGACTGCTAAATGAAAAACTGTTTTTT. It codes for CSASQGLLNEKLFF.

This clonotype showed up just a few times. V gene TRBV12-3 or TRBV12-4 combines with J gene TRBJ2-1, with TRBD2 identical over 7 bases. The CDR3 runs 17 residues. The J segment lost 7 bases and the V segment lost 1 base, leaving 13 bases of the junction unmatched. In nucleotides, the CDR3 is TGTGCCAGCAGTTTAGAGAGAGAAGGAGGGCGGGGGAATGAGCAGTTCTTC. Translated: CASSLEREGGRGNEQFF.

This clonotype was observed a few times. The chain couples TRBV7-4 to TRBJ2-1; D might be TRBD2 (5 bases). Per germline, CDR1 SGHVT and CDR2 SQSDAQ. The V gene lost 1 base and the J gene lost 4 bases, with 20 bases spanning the gap. This CDR3 comprises 18 residues. CDR3 loop: CASSLGYDGQRGYNEQFF. The CDR3 region has the DNA TGTGCCAGCAGCTTAGGGTACGATGGCCAGCGCGGGTACAATGAGCAGTTCTTC. Looking up the rest from reference TRBV7-4 and TRBJ2-1 gives the full variable domain: GAGVSQSPRYKVAKRGRDVALRCDSISGHVTLYWYRQTLGQGSEVLTYSQSDAQRDKSGRPSGRFSAERPERSVSTLKIQRTEQGDSAVYLCASSLGYDGQRGYNEQFFGPGTRLTVL.

CDR3 loop: CATGRAYEQYF. The CDR3 DNA reads as TGTGCCACCGGACGCGCTTACGAGCAGTACTTC. This chain connects TRBV27 to TRBJ2-7; no firm D call. The CDR3 runs 11 residues. Trimming stripped 10 bases from V and 4 bases from J, with 11 bases between. CDR1 and CDR2 (germline): MNHEY, SMNVEV (reference sequence).

This clonotype has more than one count but fewer than ten. This CDR3 is CASSFVKPTGELFF. CDR3 bases: TGTGCCAGCAGCTTTGTCAAACCCACCGGGGAGCTGTTTTTT. The rearrangement links TRBV7-2 to TRBJ2-2, with no clear D. In germline, CDR1 is SGHTA, CDR2 FQGNSA. This CDR3 comprises 14 residues. The V end lost 3 bases, the J end lost 4 bases, and 9 bases lay between the germline ends.

This clonotype was seen repeatedly, ten times or more. The chain joins TRBV7-9 to TRBJ2-3, with no clear D. From germline, CDR1 is SEHNR and CDR2 FQNEAQ (reference sequence). V lost 0 bases, J lost 2 bases, and 9 bases lay in between. The CDR3 consists of 15 residues. CDR3 coding DNA: TGTGCCAGCAGCTTAGCGGGGTCGACCACAGATACGCAGTATTTT. Protein product: CASSLAGSTTDTQYF.

This clonotype was picked up a small number of times. The chain employs TRBV9 and TRBJ1-6; D remains unclear. CDR1 SGDLS and CDR2 YYNGEE come from the germline V gene. The CDR3 has 15 residues. Trimming removed 0 bases at V and 4 bases at J, with 8 bases between. The CDR3 loop reads CASSVDGSYNSPLHF. The CDR3 DNA reads TGTGCCAGCAGCGTAGATGGGAGTTATAATTCACCCCTCCACTTT.